The source of this T cell receptor beta chain is a study of CD8 T cells in Susac syndrome. CDR1 is SEHNR, CDR2 FQNEAQ, per germline (reference sequence). This CDR3 is built from 16 residues. V trimming: 5 bases; J trimming: 7 bases; junction bases outside the gene matches: 14. It was with random hexamers that about 0.45 to 1 ug RNA was reverse transcribed. TCRdb ran MiXCR on the immunoSEQ multiplex PCR reads and lists one entry per CDR3 protein. The sample shows about 150,000 distinct CDR3 sequences, 90% to 95% of them seen only once. The authors sequenced TCR beta from blood CD8+ and CD4+ T cells. What was sequenced was CD8+ T cells from PBMCs. The source of this sequence is a human donor with multiple sclerosis. This chain connects TRBV7-9 to TRBJ2-1; 7 bases line up with TRBD1. Written as DNA, the CDR3 is TGTGCCAGCAGCACCTGGGACAGCCGTAGACAGAATGAGCAGTTCTTC. Its translation: CASSTWDSRRQNEQFF.